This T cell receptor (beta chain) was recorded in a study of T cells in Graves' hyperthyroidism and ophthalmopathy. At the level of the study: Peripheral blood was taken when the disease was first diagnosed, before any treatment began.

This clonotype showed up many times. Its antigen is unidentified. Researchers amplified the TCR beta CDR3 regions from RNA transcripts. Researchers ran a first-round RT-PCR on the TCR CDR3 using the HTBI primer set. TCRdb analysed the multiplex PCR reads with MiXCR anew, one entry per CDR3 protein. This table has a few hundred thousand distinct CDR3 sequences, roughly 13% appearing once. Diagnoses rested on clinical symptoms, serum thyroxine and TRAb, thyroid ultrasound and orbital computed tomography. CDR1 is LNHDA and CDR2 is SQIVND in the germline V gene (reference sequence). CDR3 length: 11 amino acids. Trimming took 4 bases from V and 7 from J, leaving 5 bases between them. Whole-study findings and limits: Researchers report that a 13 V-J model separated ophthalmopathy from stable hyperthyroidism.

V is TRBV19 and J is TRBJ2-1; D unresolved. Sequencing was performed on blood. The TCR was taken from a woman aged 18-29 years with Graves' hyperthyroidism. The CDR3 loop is CASSNGNEQFF. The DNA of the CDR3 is TGTGCCAGTAGTAATGGGAATGAGCAGTTCTTC.